At least ten counts were recorded for the clone carrying this T cell receptor (beta chain). TCRdb reprocessed the RT-PCR reads via MiXCR and lists one record per CDR3 protein. Of hundreds of thousands of distinct CDR3 sequences listed, 13% to 15% are singletons. V gave up 2 bases and J gave up 5 bases, with 3 bases separating them. This CDR3 has 12 amino acids. The material sequenced was memory CD4+ T cells from blood. The receptor was derived from a female donor in good health, serving as a healthy control. V gene TRBV12-3 or TRBV12-4 combines with J gene TRBJ2-2; no reliable D call. The CDR3 loop reads CASSLRTGELFF. CDR3 coding DNA: TGTGCCAGCAGTTTAAGGACCGGGGAGCTGTTTTTT.